This T cell receptor (beta chain) was recovered during a study of shared clonotypes between healthy human individuals. This clone came up a few times. Its target is not known. TCRdb's copy holds only in-frame clones and misses some; the assay was immunoSEQ multiplex PCR. This table holds 850,000 to 1,200,000 clones, about 75% found once. Whole-study findings and limits: Sequencing depth was expected to influence donor clonotype sharing.

The clonotype was recovered from a man younger than 35 in good health. The sample comprised memory CD4+ T cells sorted from blood. Subset denoted: CD45RA-negative fraction.

The CDR3 sequence is CASSPRTNAVYEQYF. The CDR3 coding sequence is TGTGCCAGCTCACCGCGCACTAATGCCGTCTACGAGCAGTACTTC. This chain joins TRBV18 and TRBJ2-7; no clear D. The germline CDR1 and CDR2 sequences are KGHSH and LQKENI. Trimming took off 3 bases at V and 3 bases at J, with 15 bases between the two ends. The length of the CDR3 is 15 residues. The full variable domain, with the rest looked up from reference TRBV18 and TRBJ2-7, is NAGVMQNPRHLVRRRGQEARLRCSPMKGHSHVYWYRQLPEEGLKFMVYLQKENIIDESGMPKERFSAEFPKEGPSILRIQQVVRGDSAAYFCASSPRTNAVYEQYFGPGTRLTVT.